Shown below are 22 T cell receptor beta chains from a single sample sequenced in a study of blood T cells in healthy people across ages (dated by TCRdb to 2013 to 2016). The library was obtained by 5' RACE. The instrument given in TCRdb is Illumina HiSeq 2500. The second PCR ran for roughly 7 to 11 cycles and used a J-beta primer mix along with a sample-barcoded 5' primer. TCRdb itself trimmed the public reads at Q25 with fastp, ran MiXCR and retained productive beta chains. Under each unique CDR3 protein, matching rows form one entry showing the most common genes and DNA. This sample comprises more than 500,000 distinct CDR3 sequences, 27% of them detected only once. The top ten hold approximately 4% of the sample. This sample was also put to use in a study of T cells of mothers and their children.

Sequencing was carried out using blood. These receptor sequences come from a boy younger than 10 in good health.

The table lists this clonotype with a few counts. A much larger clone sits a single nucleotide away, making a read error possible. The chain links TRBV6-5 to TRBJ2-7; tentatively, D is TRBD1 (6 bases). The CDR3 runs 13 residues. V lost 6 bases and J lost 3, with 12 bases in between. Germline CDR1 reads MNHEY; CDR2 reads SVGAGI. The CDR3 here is CASSPGHGYEQYF. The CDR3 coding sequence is TGTGCCAGCAGCCCGGGACACGGCTACGAGCAGTACTTC.

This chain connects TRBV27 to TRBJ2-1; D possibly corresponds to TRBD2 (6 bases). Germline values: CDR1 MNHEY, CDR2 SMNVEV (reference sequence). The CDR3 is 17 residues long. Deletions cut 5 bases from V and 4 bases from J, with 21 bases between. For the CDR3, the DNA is TGTGCCAGCAGTGAACGTAGCGGCTTAGGCTATTACAATGAGCAGTTCTTC. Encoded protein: CASSERSGLGYYNEQFF.

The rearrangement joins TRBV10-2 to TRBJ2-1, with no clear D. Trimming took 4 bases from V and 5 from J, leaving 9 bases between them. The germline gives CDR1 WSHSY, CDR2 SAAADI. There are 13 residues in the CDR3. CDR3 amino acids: CASSAGDHNEQFF. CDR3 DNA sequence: TGCGCCAGCAGTGCAGGAGACCACAATGAGCAGTTCTTC.

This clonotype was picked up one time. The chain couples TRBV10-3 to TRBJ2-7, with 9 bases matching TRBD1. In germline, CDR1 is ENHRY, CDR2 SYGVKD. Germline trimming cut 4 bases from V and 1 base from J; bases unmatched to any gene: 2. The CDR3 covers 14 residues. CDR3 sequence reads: CAISGGTGSYEQYF. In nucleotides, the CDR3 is TGTGCCATCAGTGGGGGGACAGGGTCCTACGAGCAGTACTTC.

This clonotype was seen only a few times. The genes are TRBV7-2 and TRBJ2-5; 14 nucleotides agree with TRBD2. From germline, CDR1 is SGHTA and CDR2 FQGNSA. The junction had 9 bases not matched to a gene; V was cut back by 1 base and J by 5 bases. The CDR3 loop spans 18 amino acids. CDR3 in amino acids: CASSLGETSGRAGETQYF. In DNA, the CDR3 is TGTGCCAGCAGCTTAGGGGAGACTAGCGGGAGGGCAGGGGAGACCCAGTACTTC.

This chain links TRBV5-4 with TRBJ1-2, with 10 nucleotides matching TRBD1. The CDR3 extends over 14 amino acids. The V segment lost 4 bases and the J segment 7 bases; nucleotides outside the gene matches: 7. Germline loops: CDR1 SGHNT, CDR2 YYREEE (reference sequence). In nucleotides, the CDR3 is TGTGCCAGCAGCACGGGACAGGGGTCCCGTGGCTACACCTTC. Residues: CASSTGQGSRGYTF.

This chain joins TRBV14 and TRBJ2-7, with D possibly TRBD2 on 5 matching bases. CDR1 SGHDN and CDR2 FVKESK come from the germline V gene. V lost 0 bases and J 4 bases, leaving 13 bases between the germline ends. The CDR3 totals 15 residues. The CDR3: CASSQEQRRRYEQYF. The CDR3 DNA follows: TGTGCCAGCAGCCAAGAACAGCGGCGGCGATACGAGCAGTACTTC.

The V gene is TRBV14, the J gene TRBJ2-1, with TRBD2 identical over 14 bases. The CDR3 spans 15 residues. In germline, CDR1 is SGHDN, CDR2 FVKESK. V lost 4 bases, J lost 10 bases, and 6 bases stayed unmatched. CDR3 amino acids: CASSPGLAGVGEQFF. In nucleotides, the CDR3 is TGTGCCAGCAGCCCGGGACTAGCGGGAGTGGGAGAGCAGTTCTTC.

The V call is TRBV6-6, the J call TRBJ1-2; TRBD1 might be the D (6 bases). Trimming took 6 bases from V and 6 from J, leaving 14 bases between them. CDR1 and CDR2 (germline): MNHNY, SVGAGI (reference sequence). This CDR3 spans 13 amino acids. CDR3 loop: CASSQITGNGYTF. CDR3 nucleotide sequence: TGTGCCAGCAGCCAAATTACAGGGAATGGCTACACCTTC.

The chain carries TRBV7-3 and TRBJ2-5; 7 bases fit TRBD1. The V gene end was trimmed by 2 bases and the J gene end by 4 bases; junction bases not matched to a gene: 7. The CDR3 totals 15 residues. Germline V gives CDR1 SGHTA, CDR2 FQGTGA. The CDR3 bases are TGTGCCAGCAGCTTAGGACAGGCGAGGGGAGAGACCCAGTACTTC. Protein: CASSLGQARGETQYF.

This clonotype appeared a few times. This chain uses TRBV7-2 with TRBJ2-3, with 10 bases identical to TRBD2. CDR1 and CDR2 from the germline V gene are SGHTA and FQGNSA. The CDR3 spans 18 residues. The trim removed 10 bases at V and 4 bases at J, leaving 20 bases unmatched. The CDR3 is CATSPAPPLAGVADTQYF. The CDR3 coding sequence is TGTGCCACTTCTCCTGCCCCCCCTCTAGCGGGAGTTGCAGATACGCAGTATTTT.

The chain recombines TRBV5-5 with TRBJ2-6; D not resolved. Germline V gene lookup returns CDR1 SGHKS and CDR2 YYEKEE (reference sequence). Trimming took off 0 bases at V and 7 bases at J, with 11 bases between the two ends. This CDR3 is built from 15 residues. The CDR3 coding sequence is TGTGCCAGCAGCTTGGTGGGCCCCGGAGCCAACGTCCTGACTTTC. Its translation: CASSLVGPGANVLTF.

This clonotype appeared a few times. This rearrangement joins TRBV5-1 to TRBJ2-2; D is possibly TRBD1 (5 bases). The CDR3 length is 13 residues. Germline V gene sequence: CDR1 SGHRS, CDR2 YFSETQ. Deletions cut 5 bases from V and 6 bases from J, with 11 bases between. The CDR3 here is CASRPTEAGELFF. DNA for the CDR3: TGCGCCAGCAGACCGACAGAGGCCGGGGAGCTGTTTTTT.

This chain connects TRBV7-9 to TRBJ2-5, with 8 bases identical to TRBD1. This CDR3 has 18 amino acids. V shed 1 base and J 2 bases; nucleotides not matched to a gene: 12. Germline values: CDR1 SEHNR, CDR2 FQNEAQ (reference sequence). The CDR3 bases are TGTGCCAGCAGCTTAGAGAGGGGGACAGGTCTGGATCAAGAGACCCAGTACTTC. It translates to CASSLERGTGLDQETQYF.

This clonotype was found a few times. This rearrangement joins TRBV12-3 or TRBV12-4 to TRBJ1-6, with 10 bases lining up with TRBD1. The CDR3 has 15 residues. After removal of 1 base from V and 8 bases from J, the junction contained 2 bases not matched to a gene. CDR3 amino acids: CASSLEGTGDSPLHF. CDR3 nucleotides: TGTGCCAGCAGTTTAGAAGGGACAGGGGATTCACCCCTCCACTTT.

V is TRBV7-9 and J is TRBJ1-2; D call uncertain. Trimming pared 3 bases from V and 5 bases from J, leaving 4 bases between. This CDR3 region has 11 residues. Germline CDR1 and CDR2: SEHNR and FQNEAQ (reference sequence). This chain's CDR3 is CASSLQYGYTF. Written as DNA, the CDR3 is TGTGCCAGCAGCTTGCAGTATGGCTACACCTTC.

In nucleotides, the CDR3 is TGTGCCAGCAGCCCCGGGCCGACCGGGGGGCAGTATTTT. It codes for CASSPGPTGGQYF. The chain joins TRBV7-9 to TRBJ2-3; D is perhaps TRBD2 (6 bases). V was pared by 5 bases and J by 11 bases, with 17 bases between. The V gene's germline CDR1 is SEHNR and CDR2 FQNEAQ (reference sequence). The CDR3 has 13 amino acids.

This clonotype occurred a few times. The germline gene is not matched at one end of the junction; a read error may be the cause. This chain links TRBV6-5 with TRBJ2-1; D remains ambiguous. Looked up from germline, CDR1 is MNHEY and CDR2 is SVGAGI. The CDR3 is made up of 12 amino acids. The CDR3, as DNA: TGTGCCAGCAGTTACTCCAACAATGAGCAGTTCTTC. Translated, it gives CASSYSNNEQFF.

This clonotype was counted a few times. DNA for the CDR3: TGTGCCAGCAGCCTGTCCTCAATAGACTCTGCCCTCTACGAGCAGTACTTC. Translated: CASSLSSIDSALYEQYF. The chain combines TRBV7-6 with TRBJ2-7; D ambiguous. The CDR3 runs 17 residues. Germline V gene lookup returns CDR1 SGHVS and CDR2 FNYEAQ. The V and J ends lost 5 bases and 3 bases respectively, with 23 bases between them.

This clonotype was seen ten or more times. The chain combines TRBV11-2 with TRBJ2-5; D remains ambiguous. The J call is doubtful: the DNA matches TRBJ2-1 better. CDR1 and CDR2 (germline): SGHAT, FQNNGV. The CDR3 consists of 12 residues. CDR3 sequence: CASSPSLAEQFF. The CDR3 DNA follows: TGTGCCAGCAGCCCATCGTTAGCTGAGCAGTTCTTC.

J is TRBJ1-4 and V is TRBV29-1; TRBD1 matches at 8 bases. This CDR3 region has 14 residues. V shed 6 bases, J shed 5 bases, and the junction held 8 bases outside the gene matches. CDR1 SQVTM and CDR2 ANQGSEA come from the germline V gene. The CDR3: CSVSPGTGNEKLFF. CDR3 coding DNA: TGCAGCGTGAGCCCCGGGACAGGCAATGAAAAACTGTTTTTT.

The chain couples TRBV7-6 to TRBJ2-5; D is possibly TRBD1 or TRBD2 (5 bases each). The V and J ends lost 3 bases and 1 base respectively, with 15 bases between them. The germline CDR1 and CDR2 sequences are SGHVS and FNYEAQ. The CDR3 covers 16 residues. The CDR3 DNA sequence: TGTGCCAGCAGCTTTAACAGTCGGGGCTCCCAAGAGACCCAGTACTTC. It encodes CASSFNSRGSQETQYF.